This is a list of T cell receptor beta chains from one sample in a study of breast tumors, draining lymph nodes, adjacent tissues. Each CDR3 protein gets one entry after TCRdb re-called the multiplex PCR reads with MiXCR. The sample has approximately 120,000 distinct CDR3 sequences; over 20% are singletons. The specimen sequenced was axillary lymph node tissue. The receptors come from a female donor with breast cancer. Some clones in this sample may be carry-over from other donors' samples. The CDR3 runs from the conserved cysteine through the conserved F or W. A D gene is named only where the DNA matches it firmly. Clone size, where shown, is once, few, many, or a class for clones that have expanded.

CASRRAQSGFSGNTIYF | TGTGCCAGCCGACGAGCCCAATCGGGGTTCTCTGGAAACACCATATATTTT | NA | TRBV19 | NA | TRBJ1-3
CASKRSEKLFF | TGTGCCAGCAAGAGGAGTGAAAAACTGTTTTTT | NA | TRBV12-3/TRBV12-4 | many | TRBJ1-4
CASSRDPSSYNSPLHF | TGTGCCAGCAGCCGGGACCCGAGCTCCTATAATTCACCCCTCCACTTT | NA | TRBV5-4 | few | TRBJ1-6
CSARDHRDNEQFF | TGCAGTGCTAGAGATCATAGGGACAATGAGCAGTTCTTC | NA | TRBV20-1 | many | TRBJ2-1
CASRSGTSGYHEQYF | TGTGCCAGCAGGTCCGGGACTAGCGGGTACCACGAGCAGTACTTC | TRBD2 | TRBV6-5 | few | TRBJ2-7
CSARDSRSTYNEQFF | TGCAGTGCTAGAGATTCGCGGTCTACCTACAATGAGCAGTTCTTC | NA | TRBV20-1 | few | TRBJ2-1
CASSLYLAGVNPSPYEQYF | TGTGCCAGCAGTTTATATCTAGCGGGAGTAAACCCTTCACCTTACGAGCAGTACTTC | TRBD2 | TRBV28 | NA | TRBJ2-7
CSVEDPLGGGTQETQYF | TGCAGCGTTGAAGATCCCCTGGGCGGGGGGACCCAAGAGACCCAGTACTTC | TRBD2 | TRBV29-1 | many | TRBJ2-5
CASSLAGEWDTQYF | TGCGCCAGCAGCTTGGCAGGGGAGTGGGATACGCAGTATTTT | NA | TRBV5-1 | many | TRBJ2-3
CASSVLEGPQHF | TGTGCCAGTAGTGTTTTAGAGGGACCCCAGCATTTT | NA | TRBV19 | NA | TRBJ1-5
CASSPNRGTVGYTF | TGTGCCAGCAGCCCAAACAGGGGAACGGTGGGCTACACCTTC | TRBD1 | TRBV7-8 | many | TRBJ1-2
CASSLKQIYGYTF | TGTGCCAGCAGTTTAAAACAGATATATGGCTACACCTTC | NA | TRBV28 | few | TRBJ1-2
CASGTGNQPQHF | TGTGCCAGCGGGACAGGTAATCAGCCCCAGCATTTT | TRBD1 | TRBV6-6 | many | TRBJ1-5
CAWSGGSGDEQFF | TGTGCCTGGAGTGGGGGTAGCGGGGATGAGCAGTTCTTC | TRBD2 | TRBV30 | many | TRBJ2-1
CASGHRLAGDQETQYF | TGTGCCAGCGGCCACCGACTAGCGGGGGACCAAGAGACTCAGTACTTC | TRBD2 | TRBV5-5 | NA | TRBJ2-5
CSAVAGGPVNEQFF | TGCAGTGCTGTAGCGGGAGGGCCGGTCAATGAGCAGTTCTTC | TRBD2 | TRBV20-1 | NA | TRBJ2-1
CASSLSAPGLAGGQETQYF | TGTGCCAGCAGCTTATCGGCGCCGGGACTAGCGGGAGGCCAAGAGACCCAGTACTTC | TRBD2 | TRBV11-1 | many | TRBJ2-5
CASRPPGGGNTIYF | TGTGCCAGCAGACCCCCGGGGGGAGGAAACACCATATATTTT | NA | TRBV28 | few | TRBJ1-3
CASSRRQSTGNTIYF | TGTGCCAGCAGTCGCAGACAGAGTACTGGAAACACCATATATTTT | NA | TRBV6-5 | many | TRBJ1-3
CASSLGPGTEFF | TGTGCCAGCAGCTTAGGACCTGGTACCGAGTTCTTC | NA | TRBV7-6 | many | TRBJ2-1
CASSVGSGALNEQYF | TGTGCCAGCAGCGTAGGGTCGGGGGCCTTGAACGAGCAGTACTTC | NA | TRBV9 | many | TRBJ2-7
CASSISPPGVGYNEQFF | TGTGCCAGTAGTATCTCCCCTCCGGGAGTAGGATACAATGAGCAGTTCTTC | NA | TRBV19 | many | TRBJ2-1
CAYEGPAYNEQFF | TGTGCCTACGAAGGGCCAGCTTACAATGAGCAGTTCTTC | NA | TRBV30 | few | TRBJ2-1
CASSLRHREEKLFF | TGTGCCAGCAGCCTAAGACACAGGGAGGAAAAACTGTTTTTT | NA | TRBV3-1 | few | TRBJ1-4
CSARDRTGGSTQYF | TGCAGTGCTAGAGATAGGACGGGAGGCAGTACGCAGTATTTT | TRBD2 | TRBV20-1 | many | TRBJ2-3
CSARPSGGEQFF | TGCAGTGCTAGACCCTCGGGGGGTGAGCAGTTCTTC | TRBD2 | TRBV20-1 | many | TRBJ2-1
CASSLEGVGYTYEQYF | TGTGCCAGCAGCTTAGAGGGGGTCGGCTACACCTACGAGCAGTACTTC | NA | TRBV11-2 | many | TRBJ2-7
CASRAGTGIADTQYF | TGCGCCAGCAGAGCCGGGACAGGGATTGCAGATACGCAGTATTTT | TRBD1 | TRBV4-1 | few | TRBJ2-3
CALKRTGHYGYTF | TGTGCCCTTAAAAGGACAGGCCACTATGGCTACACCTTC | TRBD1 | TRBV2 | many | TRBJ1-2
CASSQAGGDTQYF | TGTGCCAGCAGCCAAGCGGGAGGAGATACGCAGTATTTT | TRBD2 | TRBV3-1 | many | TRBJ2-3
CSVVGLADPRYEQYF | TGCAGCGTTGTGGGACTAGCGGACCCCCGCTACGAGCAGTACTTC | TRBD2 | TRBV29-1 | many | TRBJ2-7
CAIKGTNTGELFF | TGTGCCATCAAAGGAACTAACACCGGGGAGCTGTTTTTT | NA | TRBV10-3 | NA | TRBJ2-2
CASSPPASSYNSPLHF | TGTGCCAGTAGCCCCCCAGCGAGCTCCTATAATTCACCCCTCCACTTT | NA | TRBV19 | many | TRBJ1-6
CASSLGGHNEQFF | TGTGCCAGCAGCTTAGGTGGACACAATGAGCAGTTCTTC | NA | TRBV7-3 | many | TRBJ2-1
CASSLGIGGDTQYF | TGTGCCAGCAGTTTGGGGATAGGAGGGGATACGCAGTATTTT | NA | TRBV12-3/TRBV12-4 | few | TRBJ2-3